These 22 T cell receptor beta chains were all obtained from the same sample, sequenced in a study of technical replicates of blood from a few donors. Assay used: immunoSEQ multiplex PCR; TCRdb lists only in-frame clones, some missing. The data show about 85,000 clones, around 94% seen once. The sequenced sample consisted of T cells isolated from PBMCs. Every receptor here comes from a human donor in good health.

This sequence joins TRBV13 and TRBJ2-1; 13 bases are a match to TRBD2. The CDR3 is 18 amino acids. Germline trimming cut 4 bases from V and 4 bases from J; bases unmatched to any gene: 10. The germline V gene encodes CDR1 PRHDT and CDR2 FYEKMQ (reference sequence). Here the CDR3 reads CASSSTSGGARVYNEQFF. The CDR3, as DNA: TGTGCCAGCAGCTCAACTAGCGGGGGGGCCCGTGTGTACAATGAGCAGTTCTTC.

This sequence joins TRBV2 and TRBJ2-1, with 8 nucleotides matching TRBD2. From germline, CDR1 is SNHLY and CDR2 FYNNEI. The V segment lost 6 bases and the J segment 6 bases; nucleotides outside the gene matches: 13. This CDR3 region has 16 residues. The CDR3 DNA follows: TGTGCCAGCAGGGCCGGGACTAGTGAGGTTTTCAATGAGCAGTTCTTC. Translation: CASRAGTSEVFNEQFF. Full variable domain (outside the CDR3, taken from reference TRBV2 and TRBJ2-1): EPEVTQTPSHQVTQMGQEVILRCVPISNHLYFYWYRQILGQKVEFLVSFYNNEISEKSEIFDDQFSVERPDGSNFTLKIRSTKLEDSAMYFCASRAGTSEVFNEQFFGPGTRLTVL.

The chain joins TRBV28 to TRBJ2-1, with 13 bases fitting TRBD2. There are 16 residues in the CDR3. V dropped 5 bases and J dropped 2; count of bases not matched to a gene: 3. Germline CDR1 reads MDHEN; CDR2 reads SYDVKM. CDR3 nucleotide sequence: TGTGCCAGCAGTGGACTAGCGGGAGACACCTACAATGAGCAGTTCTTC. This encodes CASSGLAGDTYNEQFF.

About this clone: Other DNA sequences in this sample translate to the same CDR3. The chain couples TRBV6-1 to TRBJ2-5, with TRBD2 identical over 11 bases. The CDR3 has 15 amino acids. Trimming removed 3 bases from V and 1 base from J; junction bases left unmatched: 1. The germline V gene encodes CDR1 MNHNS and CDR2 SASEGT. In nucleotides, the CDR3 is TGTGCCAGCAGTGATCTAGCGGGGGGCCAAGAGACCCAGTACTTC. Protein: CASSDLAGGQETQYF.

V gene TRBV18 combines with J gene TRBJ1-3, with a tentative D call TRBD1 (5 bases). The germline V gene encodes CDR1 KGHSH and CDR2 LQKENI. The CDR3 has 15 amino acids. Trimming shortened V by 0 bases and J by 2 bases, and 8 bases separated the two germline ends. The CDR3 here is CASSPPQQAGNTIYF. The CDR3 nucleotides are TGTGCCAGCTCACCACCACAACAGGCTGGAAACACCATATATTTT.

This sequence joins TRBV2 and TRBJ1-5, with TRBD1 identical over 11 bases. The CDR3 is made up of 15 amino acids. Trimming removed 4 bases from V and 6 bases from J; junction bases left unmatched: 5. Germline V gene sequence: CDR1 SNHLY, CDR2 FYNNEI. In nucleotides, the CDR3 is TGTGCCAGCAGTGCCGGACAGGGGGCCGCTCAGCCCCAGCATTTT. Its protein is CASSAGQGAAQPQHF.

The chain has TRBV6-5 and TRBJ1-2; TRBD1 matches 7 bases. The germline gives CDR1 MNHEY, CDR2 SVGAGI. The CDR3 is 14 residues long. V dropped 7 bases and J dropped 8; count of bases not matched to a gene: 13. CDR3 in DNA: TGTGCCAGCAAAGGGGACAGCCCGGCGATCGGCTACACCTTC. It encodes CASKGDSPAIGYTF.

This clone was seen once. The chain combines TRBV19 with TRBJ1-2, with 11 positions matching TRBD1. Germline lookup yields CDR1 LNHDA and CDR2 SQIVND (reference sequence). This CDR3 contains 14 residues. V gave up 6 bases and J gave up 4 bases; unmatched junction bases: 4. CDR3 in DNA: TGTGCCAGTAGCCCCGGACAGGGGGCCTATGGCTACACCTTC. Amino acids: CASSPGQGAYGYTF.

The chain uses TRBV6-4 and TRBJ2-7; D is possibly TRBD1 (5 bases). V shed 3 bases and J shed 2 bases, with 11 bases lying between them. The CDR3 is made up of 14 amino acids. Looked up from germline, CDR1 is MRHNA and CDR2 is SNTAGT. The CDR3 region is CASSEGLGPYEQYF. CDR3 coding DNA: TGTGCCAGCAGTGAGGGGCTGGGTCCCTACGAGCAGTACTTC.

The genes are TRBV9 and TRBJ2-7; 7 nucleotides line up with TRBD1. This CDR3 contains 14 residues. Looked up from germline, CDR1 is SGDLS and CDR2 is YYNGEE. The J segment lost 2 bases and the V segment lost 4 bases, leaving 6 bases of the junction unmatched. CDR3 protein: CASSLRDSTYEQYF. The CDR3 region has the DNA TGTGCCAGCAGCCTCCGGGACAGCACCTACGAGCAGTACTTC.

V is TRBV7-9 and J is TRBJ2-5, with 9 bases lining up with TRBD2. Germline V gene lookup returns CDR1 SEHNR and CDR2 FQNEAQ (reference sequence). The CDR3 loop spans 17 amino acids. The junction had 13 bases not matched to a gene; V was cut back by 4 bases and J by 4 bases. CDR3 in DNA: TGTGCCAGCAGCTCGGAAAACGCGGGGGGGCTAGGAGAGACCCAGTACTTC. It specifies CASSSENAGGLGETQYF.

This chain uses TRBV6-6 with TRBJ1-3; D is possibly TRBD1 (6 bases). V lost 5 bases and J lost 4, with 18 bases in between. The CDR3 sequence is 16 residues long. Germline V CDR1 and CDR2: MNHNY, SVGAGI (reference sequence). Written as DNA, the CDR3 is TGTGCCAGCAGTCAGATGGGGGGGGCAGCCGGAAACACCATATATTTT. As protein: CASSQMGGAAGNTIYF.

The V gene is TRBV28, the J gene TRBJ1-5, with 8 bases lining up with TRBD1. V was clipped by 2 bases and J by 0 bases; unmatched bases: 3. Germline assignment: CDR1 MDHEN and CDR2 SYDVKM. The CDR3 loop spans 16 amino acids. The CDR3 coding sequence is TGTGCCAGCAGTTTAACCCAGGGGGCTAGCAATCAGCCCCAGCATTTT. Encoded protein: CASSLTQGASNQPQHF.

The gene calls are TRBV4-1 and TRBJ1-1, with unresolved D. In germline, CDR1 is MGHRA, CDR2 YSYEKL. V was trimmed by 4 bases and J by 6 bases, leaving 15 bases between them. The CDR3 totals 14 residues. CDR3 DNA: TGCGCCAGCAGCCGCACATCCGGGGAACCTGAAGCTTTCTTT. This encodes CASSRTSGEPEAFF.

The rearrangement links TRBV5-1 to TRBJ2-1, with 7 bases identical to TRBD1. The CDR3 is made up of 16 amino acids. V was clipped by 0 bases and J by 3 bases; unmatched bases: 6. The germline V gene encodes CDR1 SGHRS and CDR2 YFSETQ. The CDR3 loop reads CASSLEQGSVYNEQFF. CDR3 nucleotide sequence: TGCGCCAGCAGCTTGGAACAGGGGTCGGTCTACAATGAGCAGTTCTTC. Full variable domain (missing parts from reference TRBV5-1 and TRBJ2-1): KAGVTQTPRYLIKTRGQQVTLSCSPISGHRSVSWYQQTPGQGLQFLFEYFSETQRNKGNFPGRFSGRQFSNSRSEMNVSTLELGDSALYLCASSLEQGSVYNEQFFGPGTRLTVL.

The rearrangement links TRBV11-3 to TRBJ2-7; the D gene is possibly TRBD1 (6 bases). Trimming shortened V by 3 bases and J by 6 bases, and 15 bases separated the two germline ends. Germline CDR1 is SGHNT and CDR2 is YENEEA. The CDR3 is made up of 14 amino acids. The CDR3 coding sequence is TGTGCCAGCAGCTTTACAACAGGGTTCGGCGAGCAGTACTTC. This gives the protein CASSFTTGFGEQYF.

The chain joins TRBV7-9 to TRBJ1-1; 7 bases align to TRBD1. Germline V gene data show CDR1 as SEHNR and CDR2 as FQNEAQ (reference sequence). V shed 11 bases and J 9 bases; nucleotides not matched to a gene: 18. This CDR3 has 14 amino acids. The CDR3 is CAATVGQDLPKAFF. In nucleotides, the CDR3 is TGTGCCGCGACGGTTGGACAGGACTTACCTAAAGCTTTCTTT.

The V call is TRBV2, the J call TRBJ2-7, with 7 bases lining up with TRBD1. The CDR3 extends over 12 amino acids. V was clipped by 10 bases and J by 3 bases; unmatched bases: 6. In germline, CDR1 is SNHLY, CDR2 FYNNEI. This CDR3 is CATTGTDYEQYF. As DNA, the CDR3 is TGTGCCACCACCGGGACAGACTACGAGCAGTACTTC.

J is TRBJ2-7 and V is TRBV29-1; 9 nucleotides line up with TRBD2. CDR1 and CDR2 (germline): SQVTM, ANQGSEA. This CDR3 contains 14 residues. J was trimmed by 3 bases and V by 4 bases; bases with no gene match: 7. In DNA, the CDR3 is TGCAGCGTTGTGGAGGGGCGGGGGGGCTACGAGCAGTACTTC. Residues: CSVVEGRGGYEQYF.

The V gene is TRBV14, the J gene TRBJ1-4, with D maybe TRBD1 (5 bases). V lost 3 bases to trimming and J lost 3 bases, with 11 bases between them. The CDR3 has 15 residues. Germline loops: CDR1 SGHDN, CDR2 FVKESK. The CDR3 DNA follows: TGTGCCAGCAGCCATATGTCCAGGGCTAATGAAAAACTGTTTTTT. Protein product: CASSHMSRANEKLFF.

In its sample, this clone was seen once. This rearrangement joins TRBV6-1 to TRBJ2-5; 8 bases match TRBD1. This CDR3 has 14 residues. V was pared by 10 bases and J by 5 bases, with 12 bases of the junction left unmatched. Germline lookup yields CDR1 MNHNS and CDR2 SASEGT. CDR3 nucleotide sequence: TGTGCCACAAGAGACAGGGGAGGTTCCGAGACCCAGTACTTC. This encodes CATRDRGGSETQYF.

The chain joins TRBV10-3 to TRBJ1-1, with D possibly being TRBD1 (6 bases). The CDR3 is 16 residues long. Deletions cut 3 bases from V and 6 bases from J, with 20 bases between. Germline CDR1 is ENHRY and CDR2 is SYGVKD. CDR3 DNA: TGTGCCATCAGTGAAAAAAGGGGGATTAGTAACTCTGAAGCTTTCTTT. Its protein is CAISEKRGISNSEAFF.